The source of this T cell receptor beta chain is a study of T cells in localized non-small cell lung cancer (TCRdb year 2020). Broadly, across the study: The study examined T cell repertoires in under 300 patients with early-stage NSCLC and compared tumors with uninvolved tumor-adjacent lungs. The cohort consisted of approximately 240 treatment-naive NSCLC patients whose localized lung tumors had been resected. A mean age of around 66 years was recorded for the NSCLC patients, of whom more than 120 were male and about a hundred were female.

At diagnosis, tumor, uninvolved tumor-adjacent lung and peripheral blood were collected and then preserved as a mix of FFPE and fresh-frozen material. For TCR repertoire profiling, blood samples were analyzed as peripheral blood mononuclear cells. A note on this clone: No cognate antigen has been identified for it. No base qualities exist here, and no much larger clone lies one base off it.

TCR beta CDR3 regions were sequenced from DNA using the immunoSEQ Assay. The paper's processing steps were these. To compute T cell density, TCR beta template counts were normalized to usable DNA, which was estimated by amplifying housekeeping genes. Richness was estimated using the preseqR package, with extrapolation to 400,000 templates for PBMC samples and to 120,000 templates for tissue samples. Clonality was defined as one minus Pielou's evenness. To identify tissue-enriched TCRs, differential abundance testing was run on productive amino-acid clonotypes with a minimum total count of 5 and an alpha of 0.1. Repertoire overlap between compartments was quantified with the Jaccard Index and Morisita Overlap Index. GLIPH grouped TCR beta CDR3s together with public tetramer-defined viral CDR3s, and a viral motif had to include at least three viral sequences and show V-gene enrichment. TCRdb provides this immuneACCESS table in a form limited to in-frame rearrangements. Some clones are lacking; in checked studies, under half of them reflect an unresolved V gene, and why the rest are absent is not known. That table is the source of V, J and clone size, and D and trimming were worked out from the DNA. The sample table lists roughly 53,000 clones, roughly 88% of them with a count of one. The ten largest account for about 17% of the sample.

Study-wide conclusions, independent of this receptor: A median of roughly 56 of the top 100 tumor clones were detected in paired uninvolved adjacent lung, and under 30 of these tumor clones were also found among the top 100 clones of the paired uninvolved adjacent lung. Longer overall survival was associated with higher blood T cell density, whereas shorter survival was associated with higher adjacent-lung clonality. Because multi-region sequencing of the tumors was not done, intratumor heterogeneity could not be ruled out. The highest T cell clonality was observed in uninvolved tumor-adjacent lung, where clonality exceeded that of tumor, suggesting that antigenic responses were more focused in uninvolved tumor-adjacent lung. Because the study design was exploratory, TCR variables were selected using unadjusted p-values without false-discovery rate correction.

V is trimmed back by 6 bases and J by 2 bases, and the junction contains 7 bases that no gene match accounts for. Including the terminal cysteine and phenylalanine, the CDR3 comprises 14 residues. The retained sequence is limited to the CDR3, 42 bases, with the frame set at the first base. The germline V gene specifies SGHNT as CDR1 and YENEEA as CDR2. The sequence joins TRBV11-3 to TRBJ2-7, with 7 bases aligning to TRBD1. This specimen was peripheral blood mononuclear cells, taken before any cancer treatment. The origin of this receptor is a man aged 35 to 70 with stage III lung adenocarcinoma. This receptor has the CDR3 CASRTDRTPYEQYF. The DNA sequence is as follows: TGTGCCAGCAGGACGGACAGGACCCCCTACGAGCAGTACTTC.